This record looks at one T cell receptor beta chain sequence and its context. The antigen remains undetermined. These data originate in a study of blood T cells in healthy people across ages. Whole-study findings and limits: A strong correlation was seen between TCR beta diversity and naive T cell percentage. For the donors, CMV status was unknown and possibly confounded expanded clonotype changes.

The authors extracted at least 6 micrograms of total RNA per sample. The CDR3 has 15 amino acids. Germline assignment: CDR1 MNHEY and CDR2 SVGEGT. Unmatched junction bases numbered 5, after V lost 2 bases and J lost 1 base. Through a sample-barcoded 5' primer and a J-beta primer mix, a second PCR was run for roughly 6 to 11 cycles. MiXCR, run by TCRdb on the 5' RACE reads, gives a single entry per CDR3 protein. There are about 680,000 distinct CDR3 sequences in the sample; around 48% occur only once, and about 32% lies in the top ten. The receptor's source is a woman aged 55-69 years in good health. The material sequenced was blood. The chain links TRBV6-2 or TRBV6-3 to TRBJ2-7, with TRBD1 identical over 7 bases. The CDR3 region has the DNA TGTGCCAGCAGTTACCCGGGACAGATTTCCTACGAGCAGTACTTC. Its translation is CASSYPGQISYEQYF.